This T cell receptor (beta chain) was profiled in a study of graft-versus-host responses after intestinal transplantation. The CDR3 is made up of 18 amino acids. Germline V gene lookup returns CDR1 SGHVS and CDR2 FQNEAQ. J gave up 4 bases and V 4 bases, and 13 bases lay outside the gene matches. From the graft tissue, intraepithelial and lamina propria lymphocytes were released through processing. Using immunoSEQ multiplex PCR, the repertoire was profiled, and TCRdb retains in-frame clones only, with some absent. The sample includes thousands of clones, almost 70% of them seen just once. The sample was ileum tissue, taken approximately 35 weeks after intestinal transplantation. This TCR was sampled from a human patient who received an intestinal transplant, so some T cells may come from the graft donor. The chain employs TRBV7-8 and TRBJ2-3; 11 bases are a match to TRBD2. The CDR3 protein is CASSSPSGGPSGPDTQYF. DNA for the CDR3: TGTGCCAGCAGCTCACCTAGCGGGGGGCCATCCGGCCCAGATACGCAGTATTTT.